The 4 T cell receptor beta chains given below trace back to one sample, sequenced in a study of spatial heterogeneity in lung cancer. Points from the study as a whole: Tumoral mutation counts were tracked by counts of expanded intratumoral alpha and beta TCRs.

TCRdb reprocessed the 5' RACE reads via MiXCR and lists one record per CDR3 protein. The table shows over 100 distinct CDR3 sequences, with roughly 95% occurring only once. Sample time point: sample taken at primary tumor resection. These receptors lack a known antigen. The sample consisted of lung tumor tissue, taken at surgery. Every receptor here comes from a male donor with early-stage non-small cell lung cancer.

This clonotype came up once. This beta chain came through as a stray read in a library set up for alpha chains, and its size says little. The chain recombines TRBV6-5 with TRBJ2-1, with D perhaps given as TRBD1 or TRBD2 (5 bases each). V was pared by 5 bases and J by 8 bases, with 10 bases between. This CDR3 contains 12 residues. Germline CDR1 and CDR2: MNHEY and SVGAGI. This CDR3 is CASSRGAYEQFF. The CDR3, as DNA: TGTGCCAGCAGTAGAGGGGCATATGAGCAGTTCTTC.

On this clonotype itself: Because this beta chain is a stray read in a library intended to capture alpha chains, its abundance should not be given much weight. This chain connects TRBV3-1 to TRBJ2-5; D unresolved. The V gene's germline CDR1 is LGHDT and CDR2 YNNKEL (reference sequence). CDR3 length equals 15 residues. With 3 bases removed from V and 5 bases from J, the gap between germline ends came to 16 bases. The CDR3 region has the DNA TGTGCCAGCAGCCAGACTGGTTGGGCTTTCGAGACCCAGTACTTC. This encodes CASSQTGWAFETQYF.

Turning to this clonotype: A library made for alpha chains picked up this beta chain off target, so its size means little. The CDR3 spells CSARDGRKDHEQYF. The CDR3, as DNA: TGCAGTGCTAGAGATGGCAGAAAGGACCACGAGCAGTACTTC. V gene TRBV20-1 combines with J gene TRBJ2-7; D remains ambiguous. Between the trimmed V and J ends, which lost 0 bases and 5 bases, there was a span of 14 bases. From germline, CDR1 is DFQATT and CDR2 SNEGSKA (reference sequence). This CDR3 is built from 14 residues.

Turning to this clonotype: In a library made to pick up alpha chains, this beta chain is a stray read with a size that means little. The chain links TRBV27 to TRBJ1-1; TRBD1 agrees at 10 bases. Germline V gene sequence: CDR1 MNHEY, CDR2 SMNVEV (reference sequence). The J segment lost 1 base and the V segment lost 2 bases, leaving 10 bases of the junction unmatched. This CDR3 contains 18 residues. DNA for the CDR3: TGTGCCAGCAGTTTACTAGGGACAGGGGTGAGGGGGAACACTGAAGCTTTCTTT. Translation gives CASSLLGTGVRGNTEAFF.